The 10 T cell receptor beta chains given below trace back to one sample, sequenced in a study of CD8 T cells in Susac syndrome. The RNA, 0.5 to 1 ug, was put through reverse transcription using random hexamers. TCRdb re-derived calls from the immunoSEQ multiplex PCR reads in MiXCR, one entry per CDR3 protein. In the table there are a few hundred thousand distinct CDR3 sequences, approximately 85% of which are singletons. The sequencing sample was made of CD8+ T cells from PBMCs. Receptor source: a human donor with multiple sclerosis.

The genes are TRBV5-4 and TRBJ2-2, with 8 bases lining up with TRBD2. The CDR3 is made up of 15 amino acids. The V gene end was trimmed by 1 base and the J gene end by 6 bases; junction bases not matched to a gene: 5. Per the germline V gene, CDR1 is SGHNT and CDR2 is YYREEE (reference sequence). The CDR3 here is CASSLPGGYPGELFF. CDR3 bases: TGTGCCAGCAGCTTGCCGGGAGGGTACCCCGGGGAGCTGTTTTTT.

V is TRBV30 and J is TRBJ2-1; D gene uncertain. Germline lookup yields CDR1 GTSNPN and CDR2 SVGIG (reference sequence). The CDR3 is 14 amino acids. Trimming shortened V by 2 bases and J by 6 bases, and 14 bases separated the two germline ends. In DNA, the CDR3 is TGTGCCTGGAGTATAGAGGCCCTCGTCAATGAGCAGTTCTTC. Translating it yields CAWSIEALVNEQFF.

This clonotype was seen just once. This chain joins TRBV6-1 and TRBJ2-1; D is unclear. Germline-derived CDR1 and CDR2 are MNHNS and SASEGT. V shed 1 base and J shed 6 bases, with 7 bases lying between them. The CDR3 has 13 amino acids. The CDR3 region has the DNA TGTGCCAGCAGTGAAGAGCCCCTCAATGAGCAGTTCTTC. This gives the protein CASSEEPLNEQFF.

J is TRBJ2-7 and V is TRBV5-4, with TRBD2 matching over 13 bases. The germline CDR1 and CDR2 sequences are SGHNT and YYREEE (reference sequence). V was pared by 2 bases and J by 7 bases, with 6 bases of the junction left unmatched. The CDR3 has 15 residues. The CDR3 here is CASSFGLAGAGEQYF. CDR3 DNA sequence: TGTGCCAGCAGCTTTGGACTAGCGGGAGCGGGAGAGCAGTACTTC.

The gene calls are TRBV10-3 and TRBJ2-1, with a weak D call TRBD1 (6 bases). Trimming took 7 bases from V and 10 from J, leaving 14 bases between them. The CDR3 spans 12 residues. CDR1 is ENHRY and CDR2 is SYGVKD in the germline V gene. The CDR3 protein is CAIMTGTGEQFF. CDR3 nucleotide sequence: TGTGCCATCATGACAGGAACTGGGGAGCAGTTCTTC.

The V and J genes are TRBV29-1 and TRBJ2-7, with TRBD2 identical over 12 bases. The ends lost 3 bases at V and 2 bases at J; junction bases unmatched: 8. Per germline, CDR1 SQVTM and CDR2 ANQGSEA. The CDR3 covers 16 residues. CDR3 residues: CSVDVETSGGPYEQYF. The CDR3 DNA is TGCAGCGTTGATGTAGAAACTAGCGGGGGGCCCTACGAGCAGTACTTC.

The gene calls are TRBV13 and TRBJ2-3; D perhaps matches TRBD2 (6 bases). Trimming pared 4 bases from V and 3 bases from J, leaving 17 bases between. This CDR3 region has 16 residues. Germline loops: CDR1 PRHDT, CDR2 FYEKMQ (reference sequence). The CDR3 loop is CASSCHGGGETDTQYF. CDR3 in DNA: TGTGCCAGCAGCTGCCACGGGGGTGGGGAAACAGATACGCAGTATTTT.

CDR3 sequence reads: CASALNYHNEQFF. The CDR3 DNA is TGTGCCAGCGCTCTCAATTACCACAATGAGCAGTTCTTC. The chain couples TRBV6-5 to TRBJ2-1; no clear D gene. The germline gives CDR1 MNHEY, CDR2 SVGAGI. The CDR3 runs to 13 residues. V lost 8 bases and J 5 bases, leaving 13 bases between the germline ends.

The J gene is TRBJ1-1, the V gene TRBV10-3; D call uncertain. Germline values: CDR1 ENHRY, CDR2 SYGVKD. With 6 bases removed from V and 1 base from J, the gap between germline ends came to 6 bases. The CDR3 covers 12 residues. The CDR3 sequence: CAISRQNTEAFF. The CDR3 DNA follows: TGTGCCATCAGCCGACAGAACACTGAAGCTTTCTTT.

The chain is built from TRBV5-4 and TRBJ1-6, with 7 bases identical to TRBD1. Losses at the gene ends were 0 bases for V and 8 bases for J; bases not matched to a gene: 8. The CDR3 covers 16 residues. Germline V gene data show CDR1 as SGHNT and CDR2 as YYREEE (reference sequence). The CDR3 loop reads CASSLEGPGGYSPLHF. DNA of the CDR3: TGTGCCAGCAGCTTGGAGGGACCAGGGGGGTATTCACCCCTCCACTTT.